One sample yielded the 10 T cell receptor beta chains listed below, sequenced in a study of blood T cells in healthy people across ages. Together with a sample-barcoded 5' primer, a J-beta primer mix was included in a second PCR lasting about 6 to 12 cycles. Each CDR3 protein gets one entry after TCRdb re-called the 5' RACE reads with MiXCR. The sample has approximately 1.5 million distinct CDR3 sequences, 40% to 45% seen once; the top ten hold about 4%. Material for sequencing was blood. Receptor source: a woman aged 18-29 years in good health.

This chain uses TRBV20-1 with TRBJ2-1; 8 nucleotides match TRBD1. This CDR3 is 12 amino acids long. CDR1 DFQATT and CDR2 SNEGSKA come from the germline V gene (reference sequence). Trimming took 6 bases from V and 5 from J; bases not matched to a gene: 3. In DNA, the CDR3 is TGCAGTGCGAAGACAGGGGACAATGAGCAGTTCTTC. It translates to CSAKTGDNEQFF.

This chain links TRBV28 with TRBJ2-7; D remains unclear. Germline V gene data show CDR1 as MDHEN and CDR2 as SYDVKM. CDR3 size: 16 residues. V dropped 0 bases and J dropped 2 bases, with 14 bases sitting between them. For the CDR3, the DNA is TGTGCCAGCAGTTTATGGTCCCCGTCCCGGGCCTACGAGCAGTACTTC. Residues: CASSLWSPSRAYEQYF. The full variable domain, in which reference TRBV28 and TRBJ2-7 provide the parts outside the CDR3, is DVKVTQSSRYLVKRTGEKVFLECVQDMDHENMFWYRQDPGLGLRLIYFSYDVKMKEKGDIPEGYSVSREKKERFSLILESASTNQTSMYLCASSLWSPSRAYEQYFGPGTRLTVT.

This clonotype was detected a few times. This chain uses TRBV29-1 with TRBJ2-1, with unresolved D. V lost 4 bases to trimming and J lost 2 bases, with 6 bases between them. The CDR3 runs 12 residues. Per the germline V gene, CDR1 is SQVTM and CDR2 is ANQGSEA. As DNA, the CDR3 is TGCAGCGTTGCCCCAGCCTACAATGAGCAGTTCTTC. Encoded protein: CSVAPAYNEQFF.

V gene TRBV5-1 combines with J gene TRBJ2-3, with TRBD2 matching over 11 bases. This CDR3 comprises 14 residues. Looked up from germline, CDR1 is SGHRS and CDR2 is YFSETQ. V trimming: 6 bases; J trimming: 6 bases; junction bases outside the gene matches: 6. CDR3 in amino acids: CASKLAGARDTQYF. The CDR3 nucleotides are TGCGCCAGCAAACTAGCGGGAGCTCGCGATACGCAGTATTTT.

CDR3 DNA: TGCAGTGCTAGAGCTACCTACAATGAGCAGTTCTTC. Amino acid sequence: CSARATYNEQFF. The J gene is TRBJ2-1, the V gene TRBV20-1, with unresolved D. Looked up from germline, CDR1 is DFQATT and CDR2 is SNEGSKA (reference sequence). The CDR3 spans 12 residues. With 1 base removed from V and 2 bases from J, the gap between germline ends came to 3 bases.

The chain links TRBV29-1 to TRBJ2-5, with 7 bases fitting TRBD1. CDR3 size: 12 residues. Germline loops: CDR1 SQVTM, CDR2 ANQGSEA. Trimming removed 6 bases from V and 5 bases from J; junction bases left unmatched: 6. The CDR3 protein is CSVGQLGETQYF. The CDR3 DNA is TGCAGCGTGGGACAGTTGGGGGAGACCCAGTACTTC.

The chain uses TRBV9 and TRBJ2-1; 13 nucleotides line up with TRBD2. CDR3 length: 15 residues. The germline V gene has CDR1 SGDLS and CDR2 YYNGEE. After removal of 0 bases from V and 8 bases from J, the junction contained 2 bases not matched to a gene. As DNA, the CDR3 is TGTGCCAGCAGCGTAGCTGGACTAGCGGGGGATGAGCAGTTCTTC. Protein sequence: CASSVAGLAGDEQFF.

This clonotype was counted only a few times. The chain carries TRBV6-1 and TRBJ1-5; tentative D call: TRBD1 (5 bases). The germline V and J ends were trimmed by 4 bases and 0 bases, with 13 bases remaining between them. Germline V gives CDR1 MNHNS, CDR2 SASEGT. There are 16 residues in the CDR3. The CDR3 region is CASSGSGTYSNQPQHF. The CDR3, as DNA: TGTGCCAGCAGTGGTTCAGGGACTTATAGCAATCAGCCCCAGCATTTT.

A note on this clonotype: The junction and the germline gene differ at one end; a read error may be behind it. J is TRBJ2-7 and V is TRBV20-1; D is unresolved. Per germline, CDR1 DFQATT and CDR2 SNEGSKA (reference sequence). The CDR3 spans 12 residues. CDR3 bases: TGCGGTGCTAGAGAGGCAGACGTTGAGCAGTACTTC. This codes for CGAREADVEQYF.

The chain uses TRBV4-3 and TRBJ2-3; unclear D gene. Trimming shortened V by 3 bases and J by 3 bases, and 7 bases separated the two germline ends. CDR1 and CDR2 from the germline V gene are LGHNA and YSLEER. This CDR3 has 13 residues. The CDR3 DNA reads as TGCGCCAGCAGCCAGAGAGTAACAGATACGCAGTATTTT. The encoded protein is CASSQRVTDTQYF.